This T cell receptor (beta chain) is drawn from a study of response to subunit inactivated influenza vaccine. This clonotype came up once. Germline V gene lookup returns CDR1 MDHEN and CDR2 SYDVKM. Trimming pared 4 bases from V and 2 bases from J, leaving 34 bases between. CDR3 length: 22 residues. TCRdb reprocessed the RT-PCR reads with MiXCR, giving one entry per CDR3 protein. The data show just under 550,000 distinct CDR3 sequences, less than 25% seen once. The data also belong to a second study, concerning T cells expressing NK-cell markers. That study adds: TCR beta cDNA was generated via 5'RACE template switching incorporating UMIs.

The rearrangement joins TRBV28 to TRBJ2-3, with D possibly TRBD1 on 6 matching bases. The material was CD4+ T cells sorted from PBMCs, obtained approximately 13 days after vaccination. The TCR sequence derives from a man aged 45-60 years who received an inactivated influenza vaccine. For the CDR3, the DNA is TGTGCCAGCAGTTACAGACAGGACACCCCGGCGAGCACGGGGAGAGACACAGATACGCAGTATTTT. Amino acid sequence: CASSYRQDTPASTGRDTDTQYF.